The TCR beta chain under discussion was sequenced for a study of shared T cell receptors in the human thymus (dated by TCRdb to the early 2020s). As for the study more broadly: The study examined how self-reactive, shared T-cell receptor alpha chains are generated in the human thymus.

The protocol used for the library was the immunoSEQ multiplex PCR assay. TCRdb holds this immuneACCESS table with in-frame rearrangements only. Some clones are missing; in checked studies, unresolved V genes explain under half, and the rest has no known cause. The table for this sample lists some 640,000 clones; 87% of them were counted only once. The ten largest clones take up 0.0094% of the sample. For this clone: Its antigen remains undetermined. No per-base quality is available; no much larger clone lies one base away.

The CDR3 has 15 amino acids, counting the end cysteine and phenylalanine. The retained sequence is limited to the CDR3, 45 bases, with the frame set at the first base. Sequences SEHNR (CDR1) and FQNEAQ (CDR2) are obtained from the germline V gene (reference sequence). Trimming removed 1 base from V and 1 base from J, leaving 10 bases between the germline ends. These same records also appear under a second study, on human thymus T cells. The second paper states: Donors were immunologically healthy infants undergoing open corrective cardiac surgery for congenital heart defects in Finland. Thymus tissue was obtained as surgical resects removed during corrective cardiac surgery. Biased V and J gene segment usage appeared to be present in both thymic and peripheral blood repertoires. The related research reported highly overlapping thymic TCR repertoires among unrelated individuals. The study used under 10 infant thymus samples plus four related peripheral blood samples to characterize TCR alpha and beta repertoires. The cohort included six male and a couple of female infants, with donor ages spanning 7 to 244 days. Thymocytes were freed from the tissue by mechanical means and kept at -70 degrees C as pellets of roughly 8.5-31 million cells. A QIAsymphony instrument was used to extract genomic DNA from the frozen cell pellets. The immunoSEQ multiplex PCR assay was used to amplify the TCRB and TCRAD loci from a standardized amount of quality-controlled genomic DNA. The amplicons covered the V(D)J region and were long enough to include the CDR3 and to identify the V and J genes. Amplicon sequencing was performed on an Illumina platform through the commercial immunoSEQ service. Primer bias and sequencing errors were corrected using previously described methods, and TCRAD and TCRB definitions followed the IMGT database. The repertoires were analysed using immunoSEQ Analyzer 3.0 and VDJTools for basic statistics, V/J segment usage, diversity estimates, rarefaction and pairwise overlap. Diversity was estimated using the Chao1, ChaoE, Efron-Thisted, Shannon and inverse Simpson indices, and was also estimated on datasets down-sampled to the size of the smallest sample. Repertoire overlap was assessed by strict matching of CDR3 nucleotide sequence, V gene and J gene, and clustering was done by Jaccard-based multidimensional scaling. Thymus samples yielded on average around 800,000 unique TCRB clonotypes, compared with around 79,000 from blood samples.

The chain employs TRBV7-9 and TRBJ1-1; tentative D gene TRBD1, with 5 bases matching. Sequences were obtained from thymocytes. This clonotype was obtained from a boy under two years old with a congenital heart defect. Donor details come from another sample of the same person, matched by shared clones. CDR3 loop: CASSLEGRKNTEAFF. The nucleotides are TGTGCCAGCAGCTTAGAGGGGCGGAAGAACACTGAAGCTTTCTTT.